Below are 5 T cell receptor beta chains sequenced from a single sample in a study of T cell changes during pregnancy in multiple sclerosis. The assay was immunoSEQ multiplex PCR, and TCRdb's table has in-frame clones only and misses some. There are roughly 100,000 clones in the sample; less than 95% occur only once, and roughly 1.5% lies in the top ten. Source: peripheral blood, taken after pregnancy. The receptors come from a female donor with multiple sclerosis, enrolled in a pregnancy study.

J is TRBJ2-7 and V is TRBV4-2; D perhaps matches TRBD2 (5 bases). CDR1 is LGHNA and CDR2 is YNFKEQ in the germline V gene. The CDR3 length is 16 residues. The V end was cut by 0 bases, the J end by 4 bases, with 16 bases between. The CDR3 reads CASSQEGVVPSYEQYF. The CDR3 DNA is TGTGCCAGCAGCCAAGAGGGAGTGGTCCCCTCATACGAGCAGTACTTC.

This chain connects TRBV2 to TRBJ2-1; D perhaps matches TRBD1 (6 bases). CDR3 length equals 16 residues. The germline V and J ends were trimmed by 6 bases and 7 bases, with 22 bases remaining between them. From germline, CDR1 is SNHLY and CDR2 FYNNEI. CDR3 loop: CASRARDNTFGNEQFF. CDR3 bases: TGTGCCAGCAGAGCCCGGGACAACACCTTTGGAAATGAGCAGTTCTTC.

CDR3 loop: CASSLEWRAGPSKETQYF. DNA for the CDR3: TGTGCCAGCAGCTTAGAGTGGCGGGCGGGACCCTCCAAAGAGACCCAGTACTTC. The chain has TRBV7-2 and TRBJ2-5; TRBD2 might be the D (6 bases). V was clipped by 1 base and J by 3 bases, with 21 bases between them. This CDR3 region has 18 residues. Germline CDR1 is SGHTA and CDR2 is FQGNSA. The full variable domain, with the rest looked up from reference TRBV7-2 and TRBJ2-5, is GAGVSQSPSNKVTEKGKDVELRCDPISGHTALYWYRQSLGQGLEFLIYFQGNSAPDKSGLPSDRFSAERTGGSVSTLTIQRTQQEDSAVYLCASSLEWRAGPSKETQYFGPGTRLLVL.

V and J are TRBV2 and TRBJ1-2, with TRBD1 matching 9 bases. The CDR3 covers 14 residues. V dropped 4 bases and J dropped 6; count of bases not matched to a gene: 6. Germline lookup yields CDR1 SNHLY and CDR2 FYNNEI. As DNA, the CDR3 is TGTGCCAGCAGTGTCGGACAGGGGTCAGATGGCTACACCTTC. Protein sequence: CASSVGQGSDGYTF.

V is TRBV5-1 and J is TRBJ1-2; the D gene is possibly TRBD1 (5 bases). Germline assignment: CDR1 SGHRS and CDR2 YFSETQ. With 0 bases removed from V and 4 bases from J, the gap between germline ends came to 16 bases. This CDR3 is 16 amino acids long. The CDR3 DNA reads TGCGCCAGCAGCTTGGAGGTGACAGCTTATAGCTATGGCTACACCTTC. Encoded protein: CASSLEVTAYSYGYTF.